A single T cell receptor (beta chain) is shown here with its context. Its antigen is as yet unknown. The source of the sample is a study of blood T cells in healthy people across ages. CDR3 size: 15 residues. Germline assignment: CDR1 SEHNR and CDR2 FQNEAQ (reference sequence). Study results and limitations: Per million T cells, TCR beta diversity dropped roughly linearly as age increased. The donors' CMV status was not determined, possibly confounding changes in expanded clonotypes.

For the second PCR, which ran for about 7 to 12 cycles, a sample-barcoded 5' primer and a J-beta primer mix were used. One entry per CDR3 protein, called by TCRdb with MiXCR from the 5' RACE reads. This sample has roughly 560,000 distinct CDR3 sequences; around 24% occur once, and the top ten carry less than 9%. The sample was also linked to a second study, of T cells of mothers and their children. That report adds: The study recruited a few healthy Caucasian mothers and their six children as donors.

The rearrangement uses TRBV7-9 and TRBJ2-5; D not resolved. The J call may be incorrect, as the DNA end agrees better with TRBJ2-7. Sequencing was carried out using blood. This TCR was sampled from a boy aged 10-17 years in good health. The CDR3 loop reads CASSSSGDLSYEQYF. The CDR3, as DNA: TGTGCCAGCAGCTCATCTGGGGATCTCTCCTACGAGCAGTACTTC.